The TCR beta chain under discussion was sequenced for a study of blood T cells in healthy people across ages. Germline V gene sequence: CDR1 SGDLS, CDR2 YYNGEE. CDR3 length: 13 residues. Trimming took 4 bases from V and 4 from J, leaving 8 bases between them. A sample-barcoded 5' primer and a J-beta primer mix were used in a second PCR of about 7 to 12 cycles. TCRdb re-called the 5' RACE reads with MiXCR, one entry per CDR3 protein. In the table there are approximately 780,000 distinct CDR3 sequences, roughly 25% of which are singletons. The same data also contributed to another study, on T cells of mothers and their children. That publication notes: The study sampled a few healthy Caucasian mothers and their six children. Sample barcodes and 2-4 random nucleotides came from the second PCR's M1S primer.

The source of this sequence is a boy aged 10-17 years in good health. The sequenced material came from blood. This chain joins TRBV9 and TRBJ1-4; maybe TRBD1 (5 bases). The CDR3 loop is CASSSGLNEKLFF. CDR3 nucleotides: TGTGCCAGCAGCTCGGGACTTAATGAAAAACTGTTTTTT.